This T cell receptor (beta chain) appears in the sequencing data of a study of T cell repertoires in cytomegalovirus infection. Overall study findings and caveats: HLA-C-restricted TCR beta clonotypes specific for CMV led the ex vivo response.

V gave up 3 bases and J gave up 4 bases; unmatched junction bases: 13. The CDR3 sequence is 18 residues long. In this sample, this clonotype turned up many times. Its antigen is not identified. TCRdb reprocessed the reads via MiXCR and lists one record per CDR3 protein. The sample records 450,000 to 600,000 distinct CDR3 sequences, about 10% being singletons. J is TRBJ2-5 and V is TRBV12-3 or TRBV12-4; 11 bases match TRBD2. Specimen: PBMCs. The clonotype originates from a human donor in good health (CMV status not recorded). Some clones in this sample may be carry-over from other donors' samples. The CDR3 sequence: CASSLLPLAGGIRETQYF. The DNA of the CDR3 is TGTGCCAGCAGTTTGTTACCCCTAGCGGGAGGTATTCGAGAGACCCAGTACTTC.